This T cell receptor (beta chain) was identified during a study of identical twins. General study results and limits: Out-of-frame alpha sequences common to twins were enriched for low generation probability.

Trimming shortened V by 5 bases and J by 2 bases, and 14 bases separated the two germline ends. From germline, CDR1 is SGHAT and CDR2 FQDESV (reference sequence). This CDR3 has 15 amino acids. TCRdb ran MiXCR on the 5' RACE reads and lists one entry per CDR3 protein. The sample includes 1.5 million to 2 million distinct CDR3 sequences, roughly 35% of them seen just once. A few counts support this clonotype. As yet, its antigen is unknown. This receptor was taken from a newborn girl in good health. Sequenced: cord blood. The gene calls are TRBV11-1 and TRBJ2-3; D possibly corresponds to TRBD2 (5 bases). The CDR3, as DNA: TGTGCCAGCAGCCACGGACGGGGAGCCACAGATACGCAGTATTTT. Its protein product is CASSHGRGATDTQYF.